The entry below gives a single TCR beta chain sequence along with its context. Other nucleotide sequences from this sample produce the same CDR3. The data stem from a study of blood T cell repertoires in COVID-19. As for the study in general: The origin of the acute and convalescent COVID-19 samples was the United States, Italy and Spain. PBMCs, B-cell-depleted T cells, or T cells provided the cDNA or gDNA that made up the material.

The CDR3 is 13 residues long. Per germline, CDR1 MDHEN and CDR2 SYDVKM. After removal of 4 bases from V and 1 base from J, the junction contained 1 base not matched to a gene. Per the original data handling: Amplifying reference gene primers gave estimates of nucleated cell counts. Clones were read by immunoSEQ multiplex PCR, and TCRdb kept only the in-frame ones, dropping some. V and J calls and clone size are those listed in that table; D and trimming were worked out from the DNA. The sample contains fewer than 300,000 clones, approximately 85% of which appear only once. This chain uses TRBV28 with TRBJ2-7, with 7 bases matching TRBD1. The TCR sequence derives from a man aged 45-65 years with active or convalescent COVID-19. Sequencing was carried out using peripheral blood. The CDR3 DNA reads as TGTGCCAGCAGTTCGGGACAGTCCTACGAGCAGTACTTC. Translation: CASSSGQSYEQYF.